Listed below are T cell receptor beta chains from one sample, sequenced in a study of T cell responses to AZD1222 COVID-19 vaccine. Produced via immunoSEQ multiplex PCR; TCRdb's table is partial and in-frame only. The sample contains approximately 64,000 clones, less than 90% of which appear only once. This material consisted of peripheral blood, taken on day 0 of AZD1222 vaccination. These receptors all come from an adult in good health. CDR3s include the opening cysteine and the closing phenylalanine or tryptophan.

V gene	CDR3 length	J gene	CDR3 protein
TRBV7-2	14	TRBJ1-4	CASSLGGQGLPPLF
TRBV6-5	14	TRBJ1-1	CATRRGSPNTEAFF
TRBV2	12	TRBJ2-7	CASSEDGYEQYF
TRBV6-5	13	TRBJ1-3	CASLPISGNTIYF
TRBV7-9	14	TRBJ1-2	CASSPGTEGSGYTF
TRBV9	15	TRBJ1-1	CASSVVGGTLAEAFF
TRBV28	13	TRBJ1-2	CASGVSGGGGYTF
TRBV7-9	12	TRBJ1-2	CASSNQFMSYTF
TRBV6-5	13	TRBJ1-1	CASSYSVNTEAFF
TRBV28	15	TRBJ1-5	CASSLVQGRVQPQHF
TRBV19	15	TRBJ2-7	CASSIWGTTDYEQYF
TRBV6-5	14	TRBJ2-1	CASSYRETYNEQFF
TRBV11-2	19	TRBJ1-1	CASSLGDQEGPVPNTEAFF
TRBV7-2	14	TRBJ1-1	CASSLTSVGTEAFF
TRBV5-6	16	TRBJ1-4	CASSWSRTGRVEKLFF
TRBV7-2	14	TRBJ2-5	CASSPTSGGKTQYF
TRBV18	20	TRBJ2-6	CASSPQGSNLRPSGANVLTF
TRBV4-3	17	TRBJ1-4	CASSQGPLGAVNEKLFF
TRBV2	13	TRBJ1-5	CASTQGIHQPQHF
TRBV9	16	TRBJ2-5	CASSPTGTGAQETQYF
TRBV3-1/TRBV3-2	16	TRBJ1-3	CASSPSSGAAGNTIYF
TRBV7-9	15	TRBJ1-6	CAIPDGSSYNSPLHF
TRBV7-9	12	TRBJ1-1	CASTGGASEAFF
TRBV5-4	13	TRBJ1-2	CASSVDSNYGYTF
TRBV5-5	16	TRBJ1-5	CASSLTGSALGQPQHF
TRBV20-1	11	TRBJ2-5	CSVPGRETQYF
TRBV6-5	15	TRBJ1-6	CAGALFQGYNSPLHF
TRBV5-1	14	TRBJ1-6	CATKSGTAGSPLHF
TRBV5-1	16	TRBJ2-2	CASRAGTGIAYGELFF
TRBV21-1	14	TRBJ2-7	CAILADPFAYEQYF
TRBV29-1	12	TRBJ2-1	CSVDVYYNEQFF
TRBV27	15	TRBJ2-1	CASSLWGGTSNEQFF
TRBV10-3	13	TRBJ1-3	CAITSEPRNTIYF
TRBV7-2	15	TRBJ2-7	CASSYPPSGGAEQYF
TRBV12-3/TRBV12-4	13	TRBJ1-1	CASSPDRGLEAFF
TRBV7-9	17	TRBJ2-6	CASSLDRVFSGANVLTF
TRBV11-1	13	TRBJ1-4	CASSTVDGEKLFF
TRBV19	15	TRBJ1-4	CASTRDRATNEKLFF
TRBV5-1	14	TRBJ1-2	CASSLAQGLAGYTF
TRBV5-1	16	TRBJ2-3	CASSSVSGGQGDTQYF
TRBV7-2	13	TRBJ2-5	CASSFGLQETQYF
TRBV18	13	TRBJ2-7	CASSPLQGYEQYF
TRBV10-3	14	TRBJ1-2	CAISESPDSYGYTF
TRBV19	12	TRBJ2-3	CASSISTDTQYF
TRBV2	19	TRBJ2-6	CASSEAQVAPASGANVLTF
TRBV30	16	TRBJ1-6	CAWSVQNGQYNSPLHF
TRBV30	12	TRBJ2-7	CAWSVWGNEQYF
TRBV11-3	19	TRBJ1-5	CASSLAGQARGYSNQPQHF
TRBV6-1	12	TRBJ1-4	CASSEPNEKLFF
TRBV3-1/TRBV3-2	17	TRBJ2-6	CASSQWTGGSGANVLTF
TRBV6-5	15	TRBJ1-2	CASNIDRGRHSGYTF
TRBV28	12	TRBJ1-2	CASSWETYGYTF
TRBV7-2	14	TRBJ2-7	CASSLGLRAYEQYF
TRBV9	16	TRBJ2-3	CASSARSGLSTDTQYF
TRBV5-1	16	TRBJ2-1	CASSVDTTSSYNEQFF
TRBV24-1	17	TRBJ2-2	CATSGSFLAGGPGELFF